This TCR beta chain was captured by sequencing in a study of T cell responses to AZD1222 COVID-19 vaccine. Germline V lookup: CDR1 KGHSH, CDR2 LQKENI. The ends were cut back, 2 bases at V and 5 bases at J, with 15 bases in the middle. This CDR3 is 15 amino acids long. Whole-study results and caveats: When two AZD1222 doses had been given, Spike-specific TCR breadth and depth rose. Regions 160-218 and 743-854 held dominance among vaccine-associated CD4 TCRs, which spanned spike. Most donors were white British, females outnumbered males, and clonal diversity was possibly underestimated.

A note on this clone: Antigen: not known.

The assay was immunoSEQ multiplex PCR, and TCRdb's table has in-frame clones only and misses some. The top ten clones hold 4% to 5% of a sample with over 60,000 clones, around nine tenths of them seen once. This sample comprised peripheral blood, obtained 28 days after the second dose of the MenACWY control vaccine. The clonotype was recovered from an adult who received the MenACWY meningococcal vaccine as a control. The chain is built from TRBV18 and TRBJ1-2; D gene unclear. The CDR3 reads CASSPGPMENYGYTF. The CDR3 DNA is TGTGCCAGCTCACCAGGACCGATGGAAAATTATGGCTACACCTTC. The variable domain in full, with the rest retrieved from reference TRBV18 and TRBJ1-2, is NAGVMQNPRHLVRRRGQEARLRCSPMKGHSHVYWYRQLPEEGLKFMVYLQKENIIDESGMPKERFSAEFPKEGPSILRIQQVVRGDSAAYFCASSPGPMENYGYTFGSGTRLTVV.